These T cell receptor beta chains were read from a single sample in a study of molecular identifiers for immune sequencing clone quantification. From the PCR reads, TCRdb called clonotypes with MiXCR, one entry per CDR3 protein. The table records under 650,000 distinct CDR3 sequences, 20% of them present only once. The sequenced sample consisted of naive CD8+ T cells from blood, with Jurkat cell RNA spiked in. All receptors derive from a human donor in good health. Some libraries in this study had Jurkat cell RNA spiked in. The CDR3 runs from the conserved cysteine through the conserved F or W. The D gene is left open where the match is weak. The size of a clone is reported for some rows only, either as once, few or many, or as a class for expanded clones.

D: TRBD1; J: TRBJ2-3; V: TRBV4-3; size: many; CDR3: CASSSEPGQGTDTQYF; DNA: TGCGCCAGCAGCTCTGAGCCGGGACAGGGGACAGATACGCAGTATTTT
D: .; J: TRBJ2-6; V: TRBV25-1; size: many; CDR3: CASRGRTSSGANVLTF; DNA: TGTGCCAGCAGAGGACGGACGAGCTCTGGGGCCAACGTCCTGACTTTC
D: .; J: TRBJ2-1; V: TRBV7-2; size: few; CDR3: CASSLEAGSSYNEQFF; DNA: TGTGCCAGCAGCTTAGAGGCGGGCAGCTCCTACAATGAGCAGTTCTTC
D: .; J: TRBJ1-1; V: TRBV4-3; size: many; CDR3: CASSQDLRGAITGTEAFF; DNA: TGCGCCAGCAGCCAAGATTTGAGGGGGGCAATTACGGGCACTGAAGCTTTCTTT
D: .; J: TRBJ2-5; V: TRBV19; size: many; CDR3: CASSIKRGQRRQETQYF; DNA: TGTGCCAGTAGTATCAAACGCGGACAGAGACGGCAAGAGACCCAGTACTTC
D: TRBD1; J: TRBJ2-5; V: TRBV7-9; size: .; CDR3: CASSIIPGQGDQETQYF; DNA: TGTGCCAGCAGCATTATACCGGGACAGGGTGATCAAGAGACCCAGTACTTC
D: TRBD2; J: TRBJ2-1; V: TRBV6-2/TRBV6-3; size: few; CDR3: CASRTRDYLFDEQFF; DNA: TGTGCCAGCAGAACCCGGGACTACCTCTTTGATGAGCAGTTCTTC
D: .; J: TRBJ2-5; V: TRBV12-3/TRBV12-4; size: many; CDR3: CASSSLGNQETQYF; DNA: TGTGCCAGCAGTTCGTTGGGAAATCAAGAGACCCAGTACTTC
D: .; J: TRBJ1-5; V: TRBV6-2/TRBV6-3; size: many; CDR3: CASSAPGQYSNQPQHF; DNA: TGTGCCAGCTCAGCACCCGGACAGTATAGCAATCAGCCCCAGCATTTT
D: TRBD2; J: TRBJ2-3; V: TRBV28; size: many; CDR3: CASFSLAGAPTTDTQYF; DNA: TGTGCCAGCTTCTCGCTAGCGGGAGCCCCAACCACAGATACGCAGTATTTT
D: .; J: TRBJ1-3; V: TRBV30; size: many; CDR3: CAWSVRGRHRNTIYF; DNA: TGTGCCTGGAGTGTTCGGGGAAGGCATAGAAACACCATATATTTT
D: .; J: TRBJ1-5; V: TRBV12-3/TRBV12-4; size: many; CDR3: CASGSGNQPQHF; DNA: TGTGCCAGCGGGTCTGGCAATCAGCCCCAGCATTTT
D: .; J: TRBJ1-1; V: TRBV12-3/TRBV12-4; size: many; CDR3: CASTTLAGLANTEAFF; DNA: TGTGCCAGCACAACCTTAGCCGGGCTCGCGAACACTGAAGCTTTCTTT
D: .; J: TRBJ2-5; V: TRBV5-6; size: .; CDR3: CAGSFSSETQYF; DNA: TGTGCCGGCAGCTTTTCCTCGGAGACCCAGTACTTC
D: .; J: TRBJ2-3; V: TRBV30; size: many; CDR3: CAWGTGFSSTDTQYF; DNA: TGTGCCTGGGGAACCGGGTTTTCTAGCACAGATACGCAGTATTTT
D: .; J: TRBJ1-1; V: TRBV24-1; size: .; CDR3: CATSAAGENTEAFF; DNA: TGTGCCACCAGTGCCGCGGGGGAAAACACTGAAGCTTTCTTT
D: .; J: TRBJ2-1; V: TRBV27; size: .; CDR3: CASLNGGHEQFF; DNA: TGTGCCAGTCTCAACGGGGGACATGAGCAGTTCTTC
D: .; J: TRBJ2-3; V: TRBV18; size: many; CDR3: CASSWGAGPADTQYF; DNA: TGTGCCAGCTCATGGGGCGCGGGTCCCGCAGATACGCAGTATTTT
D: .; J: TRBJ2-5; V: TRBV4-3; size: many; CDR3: CASSHSTGVQETQYF; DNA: TGCGCCAGCAGCCATTCGACAGGCGTCCAAGAGACCCAGTACTTC
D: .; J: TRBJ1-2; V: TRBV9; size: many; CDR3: CASSPSQGNYGYTF; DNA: TGTGCCAGCAGCCCTAGCCAGGGGAACTATGGCTACACCTTC
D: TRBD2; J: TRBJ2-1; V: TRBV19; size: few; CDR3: CASSIERGHYNEQFF; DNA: TGTGCCAGTAGTATCGAGCGGGGGCACTACAATGAGCAGTTCTTC
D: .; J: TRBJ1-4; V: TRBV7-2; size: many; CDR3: CASSLYTAVTTNEKLFF; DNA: TGTGCCAGCAGCTTGTACACGGCAGTAACAACTAATGAAAAACTGTTTTTT
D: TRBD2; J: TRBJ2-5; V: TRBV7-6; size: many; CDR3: CASSTRTSGRAATQETQYF; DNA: TGTGCCAGCAGCACCCGGACTAGCGGGAGGGCCGCGACCCAAGAGACCCAGTACTTC
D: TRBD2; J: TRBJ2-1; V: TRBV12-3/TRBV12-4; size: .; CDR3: CASSRSTSGSNNEQFF; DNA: TGTGCCAGCAGCCGATCGACTAGCGGGTCCAACAATGAGCAGTTCTTC
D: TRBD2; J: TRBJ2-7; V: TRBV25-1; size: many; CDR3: CASSEAGGTYEQYF; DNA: TGTGCCAGCAGTGAGGCGGGAGGTACTTACGAGCAGTACTTC
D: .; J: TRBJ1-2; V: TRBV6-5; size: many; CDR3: CASSYTPGAGYTF; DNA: TGTGCCAGCAGTTACACCCCAGGGGCCGGCTACACCTTC
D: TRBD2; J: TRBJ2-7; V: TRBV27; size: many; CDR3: CASSPRSSGTSFEQYF; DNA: TGTGCCAGCAGTCCCAGGTCTAGCGGGACATCTTTCGAGCAGTACTTC
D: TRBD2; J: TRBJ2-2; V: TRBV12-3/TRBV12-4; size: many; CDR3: CASSFASGTGELFF; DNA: TGTGCCAGCAGTTTCGCTAGCGGCACCGGGGAGCTGTTTTTT
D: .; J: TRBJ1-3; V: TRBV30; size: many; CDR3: CAWIQFSGNTIYF; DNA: TGTGCCTGGATCCAATTCTCTGGAAACACCATATATTTT
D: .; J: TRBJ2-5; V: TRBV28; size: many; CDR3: CASSFTFIAETQYF; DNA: TGTGCCAGCAGTTTCACGTTTATCGCAGAGACCCAGTACTTC
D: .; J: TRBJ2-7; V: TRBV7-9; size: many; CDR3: CASSSDLQADIYEQYF; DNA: TGTGCCAGCAGCTCCGACCTACAGGCGGATATATACGAGCAGTACTTC
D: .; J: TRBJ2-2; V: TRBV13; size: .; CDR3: CASSLVSRRGIFTGELFF; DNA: TGTGCCAGCAGCTTAGTTTCCCGCAGGGGCATCTTCACCGGGGAGCTGTTTTTT
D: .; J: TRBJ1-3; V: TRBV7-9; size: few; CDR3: CASSLGSWGFSGNTIYF; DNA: TGTGCCAGCAGCTTGGGGTCCTGGGGCTTCTCTGGAAACACCATATATTTT
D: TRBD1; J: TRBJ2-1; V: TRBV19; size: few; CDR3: CASSAGTGGFYNEQFF; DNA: TGTGCCAGTAGTGCCGGGACAGGGGGCTTCTACAATGAGCAGTTCTTC
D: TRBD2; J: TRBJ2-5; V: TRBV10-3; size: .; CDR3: CAIAGEYQETQYF; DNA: TGTGCCATAGCGGGGGAGTACCAAGAGACCCAGTACTTC
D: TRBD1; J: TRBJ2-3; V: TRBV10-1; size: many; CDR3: CASSGQGTDTQYF; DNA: TGCGCCAGCAGCGGACAGGGCACAGATACGCAGTATTTT
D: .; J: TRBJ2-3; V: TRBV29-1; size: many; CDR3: CSVPGRFTDTQYF; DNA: TGCAGCGTCCCGGGACGGTTCACAGATACGCAGTATTTT
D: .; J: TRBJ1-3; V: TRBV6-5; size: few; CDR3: CASSSRQVIVGNTIYF; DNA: TGTGCCAGCAGTTCCCGACAGGTGATCGTTGGAAACACCATATATTTT
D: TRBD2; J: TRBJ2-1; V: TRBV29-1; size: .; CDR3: CSVEDLGGDEQFF; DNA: TGCAGCGTTGAAGATCTGGGAGGGGATGAGCAGTTCTTC
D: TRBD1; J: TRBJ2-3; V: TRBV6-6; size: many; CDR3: CASSLGQGGDTQYF; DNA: TGTGCCAGCAGTTTGGGACAGGGGGGAGATACGCAGTATTTT
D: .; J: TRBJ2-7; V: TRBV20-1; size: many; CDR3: CSATTGYEQYF; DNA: TGCAGTGCCACTACAGGTTACGAGCAGTACTTC
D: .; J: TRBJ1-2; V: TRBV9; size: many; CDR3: CASSVRQSYGYTF; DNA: TGTGCCAGCAGCGTAAGGCAGAGCTATGGCTACACCTTC
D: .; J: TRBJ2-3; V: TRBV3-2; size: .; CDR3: CASSQTLGAEHWYDTDTQYF; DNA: TGTGCCAGCAGCCAAACCCTAGGGGCGGAGCACTGGTACGACACAGATACGCAGTATTTT
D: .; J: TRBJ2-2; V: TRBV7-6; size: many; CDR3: CASSPRTDRTINTGELFF; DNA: TGTGCCAGCAGCCCCCGTACCGATCGGACTATAAACACCGGGGAGCTGTTTTTT
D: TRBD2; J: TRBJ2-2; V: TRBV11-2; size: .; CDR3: CASSFGLAGGPNTGELFF; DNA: TGTGCCAGCAGCTTCGGTCTAGCGGGGGGGCCGAACACCGGGGAGCTGTTTTTT
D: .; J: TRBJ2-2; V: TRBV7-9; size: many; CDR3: CASSSRALASTGELFF; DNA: TGTGCCAGCAGCTCCCGGGCCTTAGCATCAACCGGGGAGCTGTTTTTT
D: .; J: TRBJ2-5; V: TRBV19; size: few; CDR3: CASSIWIQETQYF; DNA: TGTGCCAGTAGTATTTGGATTCAAGAGACCCAGTACTTC
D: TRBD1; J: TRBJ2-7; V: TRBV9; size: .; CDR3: CASSPWDRASYEQYF; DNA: TGTGCCAGCAGCCCTTGGGACAGGGCCTCCTACGAGCAGTACTTC
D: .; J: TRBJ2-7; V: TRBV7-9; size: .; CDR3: CASSLGPVGQYF; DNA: TGTGCCAGCAGCTTAGGACCTGTCGGGCAGTACTTC
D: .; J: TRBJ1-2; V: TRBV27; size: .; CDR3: CASSLWGESGYGYTF; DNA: TGTGCCAGCAGTTTATGGGGAGAATCGGGCTATGGCTACACCTTC
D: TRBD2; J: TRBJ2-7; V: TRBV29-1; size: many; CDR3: CSVMTSGGYEQYF; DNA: TGCAGCGTCATGACTAGCGGAGGCTACGAGCAGTACTTC
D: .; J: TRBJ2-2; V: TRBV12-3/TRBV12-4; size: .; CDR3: CASSFYGANTGELFF; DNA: TGTGCCAGCAGTTTTTACGGGGCGAACACCGGGGAGCTGTTTTTT
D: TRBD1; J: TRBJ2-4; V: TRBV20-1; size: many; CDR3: CSASPGKGATKNIQYF; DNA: TGCAGTGCTAGCCCTGGGAAGGGGGCGACCAAAAACATTCAGTACTTC
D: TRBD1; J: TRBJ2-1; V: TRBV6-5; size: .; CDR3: CASSYTGTGIYNEQFF; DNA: TGTGCCAGCAGTTACACCGGGACAGGGATCTACAATGAGCAGTTCTTC
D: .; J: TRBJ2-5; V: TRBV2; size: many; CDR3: CASREPGEETQYF; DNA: TGTGCCAGCAGAGAACCAGGGGAAGAGACCCAGTACTTC
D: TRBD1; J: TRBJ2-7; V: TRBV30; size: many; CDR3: CAWQGDYEQYF; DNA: TGTGCCTGGCAGGGGGATTACGAGCAGTACTTC
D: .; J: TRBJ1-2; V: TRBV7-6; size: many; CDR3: CASSLGQGSGYGYTF; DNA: TGTGCCAGCAGCTTAGGGCAGGGAAGCGGCTATGGCTACACCTTC